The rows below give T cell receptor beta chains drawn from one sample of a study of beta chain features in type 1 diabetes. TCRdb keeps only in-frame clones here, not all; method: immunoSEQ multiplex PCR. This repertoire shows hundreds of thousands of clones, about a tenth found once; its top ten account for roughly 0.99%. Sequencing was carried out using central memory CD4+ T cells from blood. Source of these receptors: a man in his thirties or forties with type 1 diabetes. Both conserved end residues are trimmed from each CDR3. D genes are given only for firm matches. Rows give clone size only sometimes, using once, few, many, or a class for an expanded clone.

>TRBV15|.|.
ATSRDVIAETQY
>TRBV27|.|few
ASSFVSRNTEAF
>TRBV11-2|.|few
ASSLRQVEETQY
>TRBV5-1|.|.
ASSAQGQETQY
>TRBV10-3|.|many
AIREGAVDTQY
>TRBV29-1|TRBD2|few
SVWTSGDWQF
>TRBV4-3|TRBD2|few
ASSQSSSGNEQF
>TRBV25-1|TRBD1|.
ASSGDRGPSDGYT
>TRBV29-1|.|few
SASGAYEQY
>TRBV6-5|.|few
ASSYEYGNTGELF
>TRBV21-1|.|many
ASSGRDPDLSEQY
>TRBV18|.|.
ASSPSEETQY
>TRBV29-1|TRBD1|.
SVAQGADSPLH
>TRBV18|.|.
ASSPDAGYNSPLH
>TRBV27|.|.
ASSFGARGTEAF
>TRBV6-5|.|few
ASRPTLGGGYT
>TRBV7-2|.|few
ASRQGAQQAYEQY
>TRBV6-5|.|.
ASSSIDGANEKLF
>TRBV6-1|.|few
ASRQGSWGYT
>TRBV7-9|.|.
ASSTGQRDTGELF
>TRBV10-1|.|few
ASNDRVEETQY
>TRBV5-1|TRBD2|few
ASQMSTGGETQY
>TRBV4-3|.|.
ASSQAWGPTNNSPLH
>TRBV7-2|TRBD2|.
ASSTFRLAGDLTDTQY
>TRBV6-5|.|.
ASSYSKWDTYEQY
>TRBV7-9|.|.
ASSRQADTQY
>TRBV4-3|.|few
ASSQGLTRTYEQY
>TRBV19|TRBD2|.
ASSIGLLAGGTDTQY
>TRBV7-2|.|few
ASSLAAGVHYEQY
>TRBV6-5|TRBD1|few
ASSLDRENTIY
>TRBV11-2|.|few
ASSLSGNTEAF
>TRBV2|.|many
ASSEASAYNTGELF
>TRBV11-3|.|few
ASSSRGLGEQY
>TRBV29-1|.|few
SGNQADSGKAF
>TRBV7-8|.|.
ASSLVGSPLH
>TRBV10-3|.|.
AIGEESNQPQH
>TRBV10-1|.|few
ASSEYTGELF
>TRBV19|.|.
ASSPDGNYGYT
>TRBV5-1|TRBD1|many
ASSIGQVPGEQF
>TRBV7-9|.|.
ASSLSQAGNTQY
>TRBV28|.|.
ASSGADLSGANVLT
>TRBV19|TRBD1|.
ASSISIGGGNQPQH
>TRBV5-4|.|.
ASSFRDVTDTQY
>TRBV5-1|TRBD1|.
ASSPGTGSPTDTQY
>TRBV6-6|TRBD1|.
ASSLQGAEIPLH
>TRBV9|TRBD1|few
ASSEGTGRNEKLF
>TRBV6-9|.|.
ASSSNIYEQY
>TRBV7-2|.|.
ASSPGQDLYGYT
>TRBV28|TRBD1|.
ASSLGGQEALGYGYT
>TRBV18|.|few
ASSPEVIRTVPLH
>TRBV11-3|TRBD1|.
ASSLAGGNIQY
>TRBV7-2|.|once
ASSSDRNSPLH
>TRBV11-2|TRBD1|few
ASSGGTGVNTEAF
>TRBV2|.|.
ASSVVGSNQPQH
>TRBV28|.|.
ASSFSSTGELF
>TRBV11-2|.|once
ASSWDGSYEQY
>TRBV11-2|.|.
ASSPRQAGYGYT
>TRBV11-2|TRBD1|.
ASSGQQGVAGNTIY